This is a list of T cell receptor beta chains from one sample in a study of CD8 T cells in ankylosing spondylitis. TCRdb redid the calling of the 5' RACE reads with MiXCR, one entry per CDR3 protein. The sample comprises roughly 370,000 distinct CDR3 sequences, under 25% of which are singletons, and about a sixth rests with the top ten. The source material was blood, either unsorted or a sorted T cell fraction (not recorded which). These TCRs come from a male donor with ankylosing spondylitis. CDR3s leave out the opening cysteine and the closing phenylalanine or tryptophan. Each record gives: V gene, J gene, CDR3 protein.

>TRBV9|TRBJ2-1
ASSARGANNEQF
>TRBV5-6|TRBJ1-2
ASSPEGSNYGYT
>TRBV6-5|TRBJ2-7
ASSYGGQGGDEQY
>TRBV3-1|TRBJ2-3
ASSGDGAGGFPGTQY
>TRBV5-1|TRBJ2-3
ASSPGDTWFTDTQY
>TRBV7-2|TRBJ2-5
ASSSQGWGTETQY
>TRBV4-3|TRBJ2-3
ASSPGLAGVDTQY
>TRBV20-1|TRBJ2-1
SARGGLAGVHEQF
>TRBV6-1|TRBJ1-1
ASTPGRGAEAF
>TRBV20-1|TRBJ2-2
SAEGSGTANTGELF
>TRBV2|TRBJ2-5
ATRPGQTQETQY
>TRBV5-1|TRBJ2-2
ASSLAGRGSTGELF
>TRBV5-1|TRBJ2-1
ASSFWASNNNEQF
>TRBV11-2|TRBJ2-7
ASSRLDAGSYEQY
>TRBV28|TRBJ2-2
ASSGRDTGELF
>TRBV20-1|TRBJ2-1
SARRELHNEQF
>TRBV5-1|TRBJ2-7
ASSFAGTGEFGQY
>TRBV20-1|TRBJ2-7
SARSGLAGHEQY
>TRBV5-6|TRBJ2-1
ASSLMRTSGRRGEQF
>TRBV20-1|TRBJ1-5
SVPARSDGNQPQH
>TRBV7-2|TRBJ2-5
ASSLGAGVETQY
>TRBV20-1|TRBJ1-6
CARDRPGQANSYNSPLH
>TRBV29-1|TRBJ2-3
SVRTSGPTDTQY
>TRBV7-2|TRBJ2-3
ASRSRRTSPDTQY
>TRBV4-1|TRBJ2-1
ASSQIQGPNNEQF
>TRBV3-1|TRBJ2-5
ASSQTQRTQY
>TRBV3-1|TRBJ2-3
ASSQVGADTQY